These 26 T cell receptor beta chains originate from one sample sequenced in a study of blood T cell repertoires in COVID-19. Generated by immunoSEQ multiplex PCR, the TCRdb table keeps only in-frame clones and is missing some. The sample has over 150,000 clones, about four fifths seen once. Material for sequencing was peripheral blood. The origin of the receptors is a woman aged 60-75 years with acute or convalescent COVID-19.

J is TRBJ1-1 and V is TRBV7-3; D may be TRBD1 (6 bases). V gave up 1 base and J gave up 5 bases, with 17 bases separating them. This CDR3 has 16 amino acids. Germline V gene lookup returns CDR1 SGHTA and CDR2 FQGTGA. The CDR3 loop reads CASSLRFRGLGTEAFF. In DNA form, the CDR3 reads TGTGCCAGCAGCTTAAGGTTCAGGGGCCTCGGGACTGAAGCTTTCTTT.

The CDR3: CASSGEGRGYSNQPQHF. DNA of the CDR3: TGTGCCAGCAGTGGGGAGGGCAGGGGTTATAGCAATCAGCCCCAGCATTTT. The V call is TRBV6-1, the J call TRBJ1-5; tentative D call: TRBD1 (6 bases). Germline V lookup: CDR1 MNHNS, CDR2 SASEGT. V was pared by 4 bases and J by 0 bases, with 16 bases between. The CDR3 length is 17 residues.

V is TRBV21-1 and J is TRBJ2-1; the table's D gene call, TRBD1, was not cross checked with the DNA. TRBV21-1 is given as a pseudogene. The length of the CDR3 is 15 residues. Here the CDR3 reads CASSSRQGSYNEQFF. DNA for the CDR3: TGTGCCAGCAGCTCACGACAGGGTTCCTACAATGAGCAGTTCTTC.

CDR3: CASSQQGASYGYTF. The CDR3 nucleotides read TGTGCCAGCTCACAACAGGGGGCAAGCTATGGCTACACCTTC. The V call is TRBV18, the J call TRBJ1-2, with 9 bases fitting TRBD1. The J segment lost 4 bases and the V segment lost 4 bases, leaving 4 bases of the junction unmatched. Looked up from germline, CDR1 is KGHSH and CDR2 is LQKENI. The CDR3 has 14 amino acids.

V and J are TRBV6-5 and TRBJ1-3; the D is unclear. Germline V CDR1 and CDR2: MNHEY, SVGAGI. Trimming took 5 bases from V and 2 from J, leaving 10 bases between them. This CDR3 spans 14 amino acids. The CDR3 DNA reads TGTGCCAGCAGTCCCATGGAGGCTGGAAACACCATATATTTT. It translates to CASSPMEAGNTIYF.

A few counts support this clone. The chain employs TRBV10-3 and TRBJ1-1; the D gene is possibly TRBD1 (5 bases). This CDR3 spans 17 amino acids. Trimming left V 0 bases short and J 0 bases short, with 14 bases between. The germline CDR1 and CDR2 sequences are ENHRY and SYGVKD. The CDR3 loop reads CAISESFAGLMNTEAFF. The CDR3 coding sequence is TGTGCCATCAGTGAGTCGTTCGCAGGGCTCATGAACACTGAAGCTTTCTTT.

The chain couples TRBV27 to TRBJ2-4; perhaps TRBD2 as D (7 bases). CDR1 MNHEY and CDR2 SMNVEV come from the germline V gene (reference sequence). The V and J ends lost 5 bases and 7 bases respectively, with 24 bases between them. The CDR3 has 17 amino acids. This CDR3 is CASSTAGPRGAGNIQYF. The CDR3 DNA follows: TGTGCCAGCAGTACAGCCGGGCCCCGGGGGGCTGGGAACATTCAGTACTTC.

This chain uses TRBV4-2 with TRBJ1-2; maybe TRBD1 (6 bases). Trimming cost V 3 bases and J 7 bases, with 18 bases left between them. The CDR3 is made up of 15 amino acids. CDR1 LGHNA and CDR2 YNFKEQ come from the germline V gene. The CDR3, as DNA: TGTGCCAGCAGCCAGCTGATGGCAGGGGTAGCTGGCTACACCTTC. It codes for CASSQLMAGVAGYTF.

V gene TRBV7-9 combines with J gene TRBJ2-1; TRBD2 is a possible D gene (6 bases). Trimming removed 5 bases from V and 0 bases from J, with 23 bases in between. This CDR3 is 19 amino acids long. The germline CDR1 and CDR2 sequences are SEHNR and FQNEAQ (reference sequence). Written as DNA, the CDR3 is TGTGCCAGCAGCCGCGACGGACTATCGTCTTATAGCTCCTACAATGAGCAGTTCTTC. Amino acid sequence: CASSRDGLSSYSSYNEQFF.

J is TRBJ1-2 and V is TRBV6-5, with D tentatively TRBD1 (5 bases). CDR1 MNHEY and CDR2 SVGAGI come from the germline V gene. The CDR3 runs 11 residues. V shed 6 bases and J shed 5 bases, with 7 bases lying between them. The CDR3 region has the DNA TGTGCCAGCAGGGGACTATATGGCTACACCTTC. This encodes CASRGLYGYTF.

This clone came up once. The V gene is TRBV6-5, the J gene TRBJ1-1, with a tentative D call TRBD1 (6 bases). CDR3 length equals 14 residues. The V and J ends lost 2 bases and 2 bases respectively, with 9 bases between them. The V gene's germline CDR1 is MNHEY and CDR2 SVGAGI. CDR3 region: CASSYDRLNTEAFF. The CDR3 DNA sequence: TGTGCCAGCAGTTACGACAGGTTAAACACTGAAGCTTTCTTT.

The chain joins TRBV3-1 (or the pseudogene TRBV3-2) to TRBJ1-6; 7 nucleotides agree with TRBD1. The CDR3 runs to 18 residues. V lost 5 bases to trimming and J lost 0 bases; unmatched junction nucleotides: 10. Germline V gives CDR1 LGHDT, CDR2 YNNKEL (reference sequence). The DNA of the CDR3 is TGTGCCAGCAGCTCCTCGACAGGGAGGAGCTCCTATAATTCACCCCTCCACTTT. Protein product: CASSSSTGRSSYNSPLHF.

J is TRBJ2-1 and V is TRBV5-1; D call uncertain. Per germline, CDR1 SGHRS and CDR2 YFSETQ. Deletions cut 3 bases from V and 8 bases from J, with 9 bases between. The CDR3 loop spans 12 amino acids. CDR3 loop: CASSSPMYEQFF. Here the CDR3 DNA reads TGCGCCAGCAGCTCCCCTATGTATGAGCAGTTCTTC.

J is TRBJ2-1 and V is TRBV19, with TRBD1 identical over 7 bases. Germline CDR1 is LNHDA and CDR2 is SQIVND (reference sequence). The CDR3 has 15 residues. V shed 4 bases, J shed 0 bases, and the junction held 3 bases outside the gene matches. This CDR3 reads CASSKDRSSYNEQFF. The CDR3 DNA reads TGTGCCAGTAGTAAGGACAGGAGCTCCTACAATGAGCAGTTCTTC.

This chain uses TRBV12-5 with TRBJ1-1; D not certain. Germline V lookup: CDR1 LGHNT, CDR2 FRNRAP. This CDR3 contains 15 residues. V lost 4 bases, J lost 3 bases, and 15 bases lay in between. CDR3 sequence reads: CASGSSEGLYTEAFF. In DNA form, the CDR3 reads TGTGCTAGTGGTTCCTCCGAGGGCCTGTACACTGAAGCTTTCTTT.

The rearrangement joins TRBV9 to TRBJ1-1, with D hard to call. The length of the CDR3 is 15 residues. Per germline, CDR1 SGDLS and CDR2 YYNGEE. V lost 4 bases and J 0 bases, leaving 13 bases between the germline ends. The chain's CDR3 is CASSPNSFMNTEAFF. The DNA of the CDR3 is TGTGCCAGCAGCCCAAACAGCTTTATGAACACTGAAGCTTTCTTT.

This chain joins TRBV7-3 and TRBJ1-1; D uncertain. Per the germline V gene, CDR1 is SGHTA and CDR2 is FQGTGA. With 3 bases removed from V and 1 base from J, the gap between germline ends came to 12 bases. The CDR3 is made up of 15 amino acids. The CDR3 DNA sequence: TGTGCCAGCAGCTTCGGTTCCCGGTCGAACACTGAAGCTTTCTTT. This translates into CASSFGSRSNTEAFF.

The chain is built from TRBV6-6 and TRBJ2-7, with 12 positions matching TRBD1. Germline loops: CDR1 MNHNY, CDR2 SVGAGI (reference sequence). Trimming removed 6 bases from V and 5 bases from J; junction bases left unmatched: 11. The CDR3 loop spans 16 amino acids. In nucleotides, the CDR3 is TGTGCCAGCAGACGATCCGGGACAGGGGGCTGGAACGAGCAGTACTTC. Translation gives CASRRSGTGGWNEQYF.

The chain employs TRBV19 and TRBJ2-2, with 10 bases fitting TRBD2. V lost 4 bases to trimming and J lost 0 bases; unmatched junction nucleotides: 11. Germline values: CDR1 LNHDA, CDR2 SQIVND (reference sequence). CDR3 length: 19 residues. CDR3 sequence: CASSKWSGGAFANTGELFF. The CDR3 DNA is TGTGCCAGTAGTAAATGGAGCGGGGGGGCCTTCGCGAACACCGGGGAGCTGTTTTTT.

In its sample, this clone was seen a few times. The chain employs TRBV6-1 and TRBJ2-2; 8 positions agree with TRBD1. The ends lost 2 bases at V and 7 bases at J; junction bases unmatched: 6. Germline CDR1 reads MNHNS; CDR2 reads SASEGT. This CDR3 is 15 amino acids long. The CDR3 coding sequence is TGTGCCAGCAGTGAATGGGGACAGGTTATCGGGGAGCTGTTTTTT. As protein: CASSEWGQVIGELFF.

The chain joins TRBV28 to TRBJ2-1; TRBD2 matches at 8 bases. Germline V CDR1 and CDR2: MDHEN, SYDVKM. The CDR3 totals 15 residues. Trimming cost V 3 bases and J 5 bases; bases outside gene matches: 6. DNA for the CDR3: TGTGCCAGCAGTTTGGGCGGGGGGCCGAACAATGAGCAGTTCTTC. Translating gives CASSLGGGPNNEQFF.

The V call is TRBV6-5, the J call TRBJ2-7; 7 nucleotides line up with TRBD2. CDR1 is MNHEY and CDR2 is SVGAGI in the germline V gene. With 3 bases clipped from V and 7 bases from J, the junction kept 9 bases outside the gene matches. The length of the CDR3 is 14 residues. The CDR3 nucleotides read TGTGCCAGCAGTTATGGGGGGGGGTCTCGAGAGCAGTACTTC. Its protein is CASSYGGGSREQYF.

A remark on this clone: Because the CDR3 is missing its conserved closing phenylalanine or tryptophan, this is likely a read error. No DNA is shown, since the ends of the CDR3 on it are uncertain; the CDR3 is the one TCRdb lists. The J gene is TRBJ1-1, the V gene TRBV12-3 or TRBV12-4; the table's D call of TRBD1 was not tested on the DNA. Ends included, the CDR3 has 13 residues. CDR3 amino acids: CASRPAGTARRRY.

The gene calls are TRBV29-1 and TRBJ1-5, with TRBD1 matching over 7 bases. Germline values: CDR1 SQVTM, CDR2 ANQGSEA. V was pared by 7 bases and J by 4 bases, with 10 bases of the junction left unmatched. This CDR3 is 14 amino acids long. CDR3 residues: CSAFTTGYNQPQHF. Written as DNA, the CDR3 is TGCAGCGCCTTTACGACAGGGTATAATCAGCCCCAGCATTTT.

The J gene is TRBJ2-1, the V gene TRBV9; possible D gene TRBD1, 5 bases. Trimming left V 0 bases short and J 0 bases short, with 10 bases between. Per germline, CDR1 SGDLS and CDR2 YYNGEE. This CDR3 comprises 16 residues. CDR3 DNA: TGTGCCAGCAGCGTAGAGGGGCAGAACTCCTACAATGAGCAGTTCTTC. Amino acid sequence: CASSVEGQNSYNEQFF.

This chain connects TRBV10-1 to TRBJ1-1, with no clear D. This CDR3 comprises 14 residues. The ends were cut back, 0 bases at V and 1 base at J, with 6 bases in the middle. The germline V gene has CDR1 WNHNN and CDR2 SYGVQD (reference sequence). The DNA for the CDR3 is TGCGCCAGCAGTGAGTCCCCGGGGAACACTGAAGCTTTCTTT. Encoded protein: CASSESPGNTEAFF.